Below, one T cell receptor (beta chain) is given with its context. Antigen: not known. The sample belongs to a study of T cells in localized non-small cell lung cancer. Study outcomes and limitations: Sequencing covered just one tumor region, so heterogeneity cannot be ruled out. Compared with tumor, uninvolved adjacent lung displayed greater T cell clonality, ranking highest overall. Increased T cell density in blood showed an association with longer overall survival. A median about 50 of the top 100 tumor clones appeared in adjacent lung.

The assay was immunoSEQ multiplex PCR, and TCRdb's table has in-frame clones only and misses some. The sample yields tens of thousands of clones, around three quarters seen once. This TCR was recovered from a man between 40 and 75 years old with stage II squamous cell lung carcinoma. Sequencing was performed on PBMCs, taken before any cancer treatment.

The CDR3 bases are TGTGCCAGCAGCTTGCCGGCTAGAAGTGGCGAGCAGTACTTC. This gives the protein CASSLPARSGEQYF. This sequence joins TRBV5-8 and TRBJ2-7; the D is unclear. The germline CDR1 and CDR2 sequences are SGHTS and YDEGEE. The ends were cut back, 1 base at V and 6 bases at J, with 14 bases in the middle. This CDR3 contains 14 residues.